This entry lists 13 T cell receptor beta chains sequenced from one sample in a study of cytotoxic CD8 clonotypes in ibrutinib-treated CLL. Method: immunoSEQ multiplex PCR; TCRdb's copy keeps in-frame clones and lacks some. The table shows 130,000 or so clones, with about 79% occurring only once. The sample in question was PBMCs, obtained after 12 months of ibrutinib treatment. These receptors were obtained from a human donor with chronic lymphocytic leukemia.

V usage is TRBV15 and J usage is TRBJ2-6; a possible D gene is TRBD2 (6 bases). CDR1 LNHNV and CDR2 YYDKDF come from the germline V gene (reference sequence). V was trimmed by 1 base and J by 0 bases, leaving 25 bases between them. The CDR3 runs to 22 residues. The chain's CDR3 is CATSRAPGAISNLGSGANVLTF. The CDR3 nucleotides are TGTGCCACCAGCAGAGCACCGGGAGCCATTTCAAACTTAGGCTCTGGGGCCAACGTCCTGACTTTC.

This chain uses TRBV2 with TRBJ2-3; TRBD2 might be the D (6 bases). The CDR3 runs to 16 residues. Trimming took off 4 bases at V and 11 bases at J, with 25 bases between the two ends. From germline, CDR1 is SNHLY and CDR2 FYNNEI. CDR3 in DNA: TGTGCCAGCAGTGCGGAGCGGGTTGGAACGGACCCGAAGCAGTATTTT. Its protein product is CASSAERVGTDPKQYF.

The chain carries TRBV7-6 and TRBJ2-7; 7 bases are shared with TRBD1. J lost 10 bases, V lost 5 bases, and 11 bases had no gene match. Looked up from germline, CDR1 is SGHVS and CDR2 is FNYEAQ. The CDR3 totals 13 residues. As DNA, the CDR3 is TGTGCCAGCAGCACAACAGGGGTAGCGTTTCAGTACTTC. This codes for CASSTTGVAFQYF.

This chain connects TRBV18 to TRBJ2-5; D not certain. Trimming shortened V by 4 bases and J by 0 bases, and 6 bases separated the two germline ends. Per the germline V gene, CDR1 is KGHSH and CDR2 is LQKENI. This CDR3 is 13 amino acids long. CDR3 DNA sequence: TGTGCCAGCTCACAAGCGAACCAAGAGACCCAGTACTTC. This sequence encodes CASSQANQETQYF.

The CDR3 DNA is TGCGCCAGCAGCTTGGTGCTAGCGGGAGAAGGAGAGCAGTACTTC. Translation gives CASSLVLAGEGEQYF. The rearrangement joins TRBV5-1 to TRBJ2-7, with TRBD2 matching over 10 bases. Trimming took 0 bases from V and 7 from J; bases not matched to a gene: 7. Germline V CDR1 and CDR2: SGHRS, YFSETQ. CDR3 length: 15 residues.

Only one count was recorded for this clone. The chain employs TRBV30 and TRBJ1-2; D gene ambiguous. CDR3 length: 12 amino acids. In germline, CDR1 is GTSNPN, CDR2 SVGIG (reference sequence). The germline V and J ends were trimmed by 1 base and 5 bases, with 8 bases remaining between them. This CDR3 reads CAWSDGGYGYTF. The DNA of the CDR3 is TGTGCCTGGAGTGATGGAGGGTATGGCTACACCTTC.

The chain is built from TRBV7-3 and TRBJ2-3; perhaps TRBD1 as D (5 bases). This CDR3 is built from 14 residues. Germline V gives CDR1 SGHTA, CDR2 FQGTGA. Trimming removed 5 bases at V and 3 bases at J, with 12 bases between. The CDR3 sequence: CASSPGLRTDTQYF. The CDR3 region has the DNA TGTGCCAGCAGCCCAGGGCTGCGAACAGATACGCAGTATTTT. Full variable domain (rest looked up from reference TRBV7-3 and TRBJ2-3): GAGVSQTPSNKVTEKGKYVELRCDPISGHTALYWYRQSLGQGPEFLIYFQGTGAADDSGLPNDRFFAVRPEGSVSTLKIQRTERGDSAVYLCASSPGLRTDTQYFGPGTRLTVL.

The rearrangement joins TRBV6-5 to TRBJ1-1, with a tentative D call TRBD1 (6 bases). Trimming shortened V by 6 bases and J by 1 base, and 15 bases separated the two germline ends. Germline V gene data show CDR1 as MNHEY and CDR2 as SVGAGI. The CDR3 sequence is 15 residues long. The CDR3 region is CASRTAAGENTEAFF. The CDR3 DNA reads TGTGCCAGCAGGACCGCCGCAGGGGAGAACACTGAAGCTTTCTTT.

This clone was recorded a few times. This chain's CDR3 is CASSRGRHYGYTF. The CDR3 DNA reads TGTGCCAGCAGCCGGGGACGGCACTATGGCTACACCTTC. This chain links TRBV7-2 with TRBJ1-2; maybe TRBD1 (5 bases). Germline V gene data show CDR1 as SGHTA and CDR2 as FQGNSA. Trimming took off 5 bases at V and 3 bases at J, with 10 bases between the two ends. The CDR3 contains 13 residues. The full variable domain, with the rest looked up from reference TRBV7-2 and TRBJ1-2, is GAGVSQSPSNKVTEKGKDVELRCDPISGHTALYWYRQSLGQGLEFLIYFQGNSAPDKSGLPSDRFSAERTGGSVSTLTIQRTQQEDSAVYLCASSRGRHYGYTFGSGTRLTVV.

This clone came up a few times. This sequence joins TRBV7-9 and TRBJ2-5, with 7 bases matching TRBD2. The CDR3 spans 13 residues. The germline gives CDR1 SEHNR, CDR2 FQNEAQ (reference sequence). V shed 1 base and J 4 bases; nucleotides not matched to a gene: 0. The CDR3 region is CASSLGGGETQYF. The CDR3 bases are TGTGCCAGCAGCTTAGGCGGGGGAGAGACCCAGTACTTC. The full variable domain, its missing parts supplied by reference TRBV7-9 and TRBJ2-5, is DTGVSQNPRHKITKRGQNVTFRCDPISEHNRLYWYRQTLGQGPEFLTYFQNEAQLEKSRLLSDRFSAERPKGSFSTLEIQRTEQGDSAMYLCASSLGGGETQYFGPGTRLLVL.

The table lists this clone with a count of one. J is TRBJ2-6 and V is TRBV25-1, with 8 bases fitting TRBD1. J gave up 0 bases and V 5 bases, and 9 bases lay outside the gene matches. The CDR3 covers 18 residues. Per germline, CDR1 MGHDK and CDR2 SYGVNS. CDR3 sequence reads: CASSLTGGRVSGANVLTF. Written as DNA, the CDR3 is TGTGCCAGCAGTCTCACAGGGGGTCGGGTCTCTGGGGCCAACGTCCTGACTTTC.

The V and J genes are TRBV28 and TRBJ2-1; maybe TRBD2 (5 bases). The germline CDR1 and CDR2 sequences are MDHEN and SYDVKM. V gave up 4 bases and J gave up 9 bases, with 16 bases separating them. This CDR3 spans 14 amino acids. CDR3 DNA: TGTGCCAGCAGTTCACGACTGACTACAAGTGAGCAGTTCTTC. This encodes CASSSRLTTSEQFF.

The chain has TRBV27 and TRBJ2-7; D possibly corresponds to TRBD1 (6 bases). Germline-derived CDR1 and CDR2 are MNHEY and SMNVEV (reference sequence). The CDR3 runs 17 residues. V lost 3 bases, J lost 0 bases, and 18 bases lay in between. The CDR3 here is CASSFSAIAGDSYEQYF. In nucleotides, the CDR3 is TGTGCCAGCAGTTTTTCGGCCATAGCAGGGGACTCCTACGAGCAGTACTTC.